Presented here are 10 T cell receptor beta chains from one specimen sequenced in a study of Graves' ophthalmopathy and Graves' hyperthyroidism. Amplifying from RNA transcripts, the study obtained TCR beta CDR3 regions. Investigators did first-round RT-PCR with HTBI primers, then second-round multiplex PCR. TCRdb reprocessed the multiplex PCR reads with MiXCR, giving one entry per CDR3 protein. The table shows hundreds of thousands of distinct CDR3 sequences, with roughly 21% occurring only once. The sample taken for sequencing was peripheral blood. All receptors derive from a young woman with stable Graves' hyperthyroidism.

This clonotype was observed at least ten times. This chain connects TRBV4-3 to TRBJ2-7; 7 bases line up with TRBD2. Per the germline V gene, CDR1 is LGHNA and CDR2 is YSLEER. V lost 0 bases to trimming and J lost 6 bases; unmatched junction nucleotides: 14. The CDR3 is 17 residues long. The CDR3 loop is CASSQELARGYGSEQYF. Written as DNA, the CDR3 is TGCGCCAGCAGCCAAGAACTAGCGAGAGGGTATGGGAGCGAGCAGTACTTC.

This clonotype was detected many times. V usage is TRBV19 and J usage is TRBJ1-1; D is unresolved. Germline-derived CDR1 and CDR2 are LNHDA and SQIVND (reference sequence). The CDR3 extends over 13 amino acids. V gave up 4 bases and J gave up 5 bases, with 11 bases separating them. CDR3 in DNA: TGTGCCAGTAGTACTGGGCGGGATACTGAAGCTTTCTTT. Its protein is CASSTGRDTEAFF.

This clonotype was picked up many times. The chain has TRBV7-9 and TRBJ2-7, with D perhaps being TRBD1 or TRBD2 (5 bases each). The CDR3 runs 13 residues. From germline, CDR1 is SEHNR and CDR2 FQNEAQ (reference sequence). Trimming took off 4 bases at V and 2 bases at J, with 9 bases between the two ends. CDR3 residues: CASSWDEAYEQYF. The CDR3 nucleotides are TGTGCCAGCAGCTGGGACGAGGCCTACGAGCAGTACTTC.

The CDR3 reads CASSLRDSLNGYTF. DNA of the CDR3: TGTGCCAGCAGTTTAAGGGACAGTCTTAATGGCTACACCTTC. This chain uses TRBV28 with TRBJ1-2, with 7 bases matching TRBD1. The trim removed 2 bases at V and 6 bases at J, leaving 6 bases unmatched. Germline CDR1 reads MDHEN; CDR2 reads SYDVKM. CDR3 size: 14 residues.

V gene TRBV11-3 combines with J gene TRBJ1-2; TRBD1 is a possible D gene (5 bases). The CDR3 loop spans 14 amino acids. Trimming removed 2 bases at V and 6 bases at J, with 13 bases between. Germline V CDR1 and CDR2: SGHNT, YENEEA. The CDR3 sequence is CASSLLPQGNGYTF. CDR3 nucleotide sequence: TGTGCCAGCAGCTTACTTCCTCAGGGCAATGGCTACACCTTC.

J is TRBJ2-5 and V is TRBV12-3 or TRBV12-4; 11 nucleotides align to TRBD2. V lost 7 bases and J lost 2; bases outside the gene matches: 9. The CDR3 contains 16 residues. CDR3: CASTSRVAGGQETQYF. The CDR3 DNA reads as TGTGCCAGCACCTCGAGGGTAGCGGGGGGGCAAGAGACCCAGTACTTC.

Many counts were recorded for this clonotype. The V and J genes are TRBV20-1 and TRBJ2-7; 7 bases are shared with TRBD1. The CDR3 is 15 residues long. The V segment lost 3 bases and the J segment 6 bases; nucleotides outside the gene matches: 14. Germline values: CDR1 DFQATT, CDR2 SNEGSKA (reference sequence). The CDR3 region is CSASPPGQPITEQYF. The CDR3 nucleotides read TGCAGTGCTAGTCCCCCGGGACAGCCGATAACCGAGCAGTACTTC.

Ten or more counts support this clonotype. This sequence joins TRBV12-3 or TRBV12-4 and TRBJ1-5; 8 bases fit TRBD1. There are 14 residues in the CDR3. After removal of 1 base from V and 7 bases from J, the junction contained 3 bases not matched to a gene. Here the CDR3 reads CASSLGTGIQPQHF. The CDR3 nucleotides are TGTGCCAGCAGTTTAGGGACAGGGATACAGCCCCAGCATTTT.

This clonotype has ten or more counts. The rearrangement uses TRBV20-1 and TRBJ2-5; D gene unclear. CDR3 size: 14 residues. Per the germline V gene, CDR1 is DFQATT and CDR2 is SNEGSKA (reference sequence). The V end lost 5 bases, the J end lost 5 bases, and 18 bases lay between the germline ends. CDR3 amino acids: CSASLLVRMETQYF. Here the CDR3 DNA reads TGCAGTGCTTCTCTCCTTGTTAGGATGGAGACCCAGTACTTC.

The chain couples TRBV29-1 to TRBJ1-1, with unresolved D. This CDR3 has 13 residues. V was clipped by 4 bases and J by 0 bases, with 9 bases between them. The V gene's germline CDR1 is SQVTM and CDR2 ANQGSEA. The DNA for the CDR3 is TGCAGCGTTGTTAAGGAGATGAACACTGAAGCTTTCTTT. Amino acid sequence: CSVVKEMNTEAFF.